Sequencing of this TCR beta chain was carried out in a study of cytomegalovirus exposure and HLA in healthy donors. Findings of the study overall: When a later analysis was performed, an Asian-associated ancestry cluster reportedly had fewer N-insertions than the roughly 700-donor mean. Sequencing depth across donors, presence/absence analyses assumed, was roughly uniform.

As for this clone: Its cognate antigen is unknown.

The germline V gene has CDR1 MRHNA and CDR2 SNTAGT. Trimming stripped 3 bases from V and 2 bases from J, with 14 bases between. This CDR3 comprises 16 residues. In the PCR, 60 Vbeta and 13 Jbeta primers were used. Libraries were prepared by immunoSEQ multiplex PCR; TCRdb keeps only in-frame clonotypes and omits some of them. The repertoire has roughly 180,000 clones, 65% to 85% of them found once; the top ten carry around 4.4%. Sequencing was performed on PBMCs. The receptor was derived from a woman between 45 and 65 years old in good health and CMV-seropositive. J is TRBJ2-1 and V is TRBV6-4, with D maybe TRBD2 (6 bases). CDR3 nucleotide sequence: TGTGCCAGCAGTGAGAGGGCGGGGACCCCCTACAATGAGCAGTTCTTC. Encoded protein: CASSERAGTPYNEQFF.